This TCR beta chain stems from a study of CD8 T cells in Susac syndrome. V lost 7 bases, J lost 2 bases, and 18 bases lay in between. Germline loops: CDR1 MNHEY, CDR2 SMNVEV (reference sequence). There are 15 residues in the CDR3. RNA was extracted with the RNeasy kit, and a quantity of roughly 0.5 to 1 ug was reverse transcribed using random hexamers. TCRdb ran MiXCR on the immunoSEQ multiplex PCR reads and lists one entry per CDR3 protein. The repertoire holds 120,000 to 150,000 distinct CDR3 sequences, with 94% as singletons. TCR beta from blood CD8+ and CD4+ T cells was sequenced. The chain uses TRBV27 and TRBJ2-7, with D unclear. The source material was CD8+ T cells from PBMCs. The TCR sequence derives from a human donor in good health. CDR3 coding DNA: TGTGCCAGCACTAGGTCCGGTAGGGCGACCTACGAGCAGTACTTC. Amino acid sequence: CASTRSGRATYEQYF.